This is a list of T cell receptor beta chains from one sample in a study of regulatory T cells in long-lasting Graves disease. TCRdb recomputed calls from the multiplex PCR reads with MiXCR, one row per CDR3 protein. The sample records approximately 690,000 distinct CDR3 sequences, approximately 29% being singletons. Source: peripheral blood mononuclear cells (PBMCs), taken when the disease was refractory, from a patient treated with antithyroid drugs. Every receptor here comes from a female donor with Graves disease. CDR3s include the opening cysteine and the closing phenylalanine or tryptophan. A D gene is named only where the DNA matches it firmly. Some rows mark clone size as missing; the rest say once, few, many or name a class of expanded clone.

J | size | V | length | D | DNA | CDR3
TRBJ1-2 | few | TRBV12-5 | 13 | . | TGTGCTAGTGGTTGGGACGGGGGGTATGGCTACACCTTC | CASGWDGGYGYTF
TRBJ2-7 | many | TRBV7-2 | 14 | TRBD2 | TGTGCCAGCAGTCTAGCGGGAGGCCCCTACGAGCAGTACTTC | CASSLAGGPYEQYF
TRBJ1-6 | few | TRBV15 | 18 | TRBD1 | TGTGCCACCAGCAGAGATTTGGAGGGGGCGTCCTATAATTCACCCCTCCACTTT | CATSRDLEGASYNSPLHF
TRBJ1-2 | many | TRBV7-8 | 14 | . | TGTGCCAGCAGCTTAGATGGGCTGGTCAATGGCTACACCTTC | CASSLDGLVNGYTF
TRBJ2-7 | . | TRBV5-5 | 16 | TRBD2 | TGTGCCAGCAGCTTGGTGACTAGCGGGCTTTTCTACGAGCAGTACTTC | CASSLVTSGLFYEQYF
TRBJ1-2 | many | TRBV6-1 | 11 | . | TGTGCCACCATCGGGGGGGGTGGCTACACCTTC | CATIGGGGYTF
TRBJ1-2 | . | TRBV3-1 | 15 | TRBD1 | TGTGCCAGCAGCCTAGCCGGGACAGGGGGCGATGGCTACACCTTC | CASSLAGTGGDGYTF
TRBJ1-4 | few | TRBV5-1 | 16 | . | TGCGCCAGCAGACCTTCCGACGGCGTAACTAATGAAAAACTGTTTTTT | CASRPSDGVTNEKLFF
TRBJ2-7 | . | TRBV19 | 16 | TRBD2 | TGTGCCAGTAGTATAACGGGACTAGCGGGAGATTACGAGCAGTACTTC | CASSITGLAGDYEQYF
TRBJ1-5 | . | TRBV2 | 13 | . | TGTGCCACACGGAGGGGCAGCAATCAGCCCCAGCATTTT | CATRRGSNQPQHF
TRBJ1-4 | few | TRBV27 | 13 | . | TGTGCCAGCAGTTTAGGGGTTTTGGAAAAACTGTTTTTT | CASSLGVLEKLFF
TRBJ1-4 | many | TRBV28 | 14 | . | TGTGCCAGCAGTTTATATCTGGGAGGTGAAAAACTGTTTTTT | CASSLYLGGEKLFF
TRBJ2-1 | . | TRBV7-2 | 15 | . | TGTGCCAGCAGCTTAGCGACTAGATCAAACAATGAGCAGTTCTTC | CASSLATRSNNEQFF
TRBJ1-4 | few | TRBV30 | 14 | . | TGTGCCTGGAGTGTGAGCGGACATAATGAAAAACTGTTTTTT | CAWSVSGHNEKLFF
TRBJ1-4 | many | TRBV12-3/TRBV12-4 | 14 | TRBD1 | TGTGCCAGCAGCTGGACAGGGGGCTATGAAAAACTGTTTTTT | CASSWTGGYEKLFF
TRBJ1-1 | . | TRBV9 | 16 | . | TGTGCCAGCAGCGTAGTTAGGTCAGACGAGATCACTGAAGCTTTCTTT | CASSVVRSDEITEAFF
TRBJ2-7 | few | TRBV11-2 | 15 | . | TGTGCCAGCAGCCTCGAGAGGCGGGGAGACTACGAGCAGTACTTC | CASSLERRGDYEQYF
TRBJ1-4 | . | TRBV19 | 15 | . | TGTGCCAGTAGCCCCGGACAGTGGGGTTCCGAAAAACTGTTTTTT | CASSPGQWGSEKLFF
TRBJ2-2 | few | TRBV12-3/TRBV12-4 | 15 | TRBD1 | TGTGCCAGCAAAGGGACAGGGTCATACACCGGGGAGCTGTTTTTT | CASKGTGSYTGELFF
TRBJ2-2 | . | TRBV2 | 14 | . | TGTGCCAGCAGTGCGGGGTCGAACACCGGGGAGCTGTTTTTT | CASSAGSNTGELFF
TRBJ2-7 | . | TRBV29-1 | 12 | . | TGCAGCGTTGGTGCCTGGGAATACGAGCAGTACTTC | CSVGAWEYEQYF
TRBJ2-3 | . | TRBV7-9 | 18 | . | TGTGCCAGCAGCCCCGGGATAGGCGCGCAAGGTTCTCCAGATACGCAGTATTTT | CASSPGIGAQGSPDTQYF
TRBJ1-1 | few | TRBV2 | 15 | . | TGTGCCAGCAGTGAAGATGTGGGGTTGAACACTGAAGCTTTCTTT | CASSEDVGLNTEAFF
TRBJ2-7 | few | TRBV5-1 | 14 | TRBD2 | TGCGCCAGCACCCTGACTAGCGGGAGGTACGAGCAGTACTTC | CASTLTSGRYEQYF
TRBJ1-1 | few | TRBV10-3 | 13 | . | TGTGCCATCAGTGCCGGGGCTGGCACTGAAGCTTTCTTT | CAISAGAGTEAFF
TRBJ2-3 | . | TRBV5-6 | 18 | TRBD2 | TGTGCCAGCAGCTTGGCCAGCGGGATTACCGCTAGCACAGATACGCAGTATTTT | CASSLASGITASTDTQYF